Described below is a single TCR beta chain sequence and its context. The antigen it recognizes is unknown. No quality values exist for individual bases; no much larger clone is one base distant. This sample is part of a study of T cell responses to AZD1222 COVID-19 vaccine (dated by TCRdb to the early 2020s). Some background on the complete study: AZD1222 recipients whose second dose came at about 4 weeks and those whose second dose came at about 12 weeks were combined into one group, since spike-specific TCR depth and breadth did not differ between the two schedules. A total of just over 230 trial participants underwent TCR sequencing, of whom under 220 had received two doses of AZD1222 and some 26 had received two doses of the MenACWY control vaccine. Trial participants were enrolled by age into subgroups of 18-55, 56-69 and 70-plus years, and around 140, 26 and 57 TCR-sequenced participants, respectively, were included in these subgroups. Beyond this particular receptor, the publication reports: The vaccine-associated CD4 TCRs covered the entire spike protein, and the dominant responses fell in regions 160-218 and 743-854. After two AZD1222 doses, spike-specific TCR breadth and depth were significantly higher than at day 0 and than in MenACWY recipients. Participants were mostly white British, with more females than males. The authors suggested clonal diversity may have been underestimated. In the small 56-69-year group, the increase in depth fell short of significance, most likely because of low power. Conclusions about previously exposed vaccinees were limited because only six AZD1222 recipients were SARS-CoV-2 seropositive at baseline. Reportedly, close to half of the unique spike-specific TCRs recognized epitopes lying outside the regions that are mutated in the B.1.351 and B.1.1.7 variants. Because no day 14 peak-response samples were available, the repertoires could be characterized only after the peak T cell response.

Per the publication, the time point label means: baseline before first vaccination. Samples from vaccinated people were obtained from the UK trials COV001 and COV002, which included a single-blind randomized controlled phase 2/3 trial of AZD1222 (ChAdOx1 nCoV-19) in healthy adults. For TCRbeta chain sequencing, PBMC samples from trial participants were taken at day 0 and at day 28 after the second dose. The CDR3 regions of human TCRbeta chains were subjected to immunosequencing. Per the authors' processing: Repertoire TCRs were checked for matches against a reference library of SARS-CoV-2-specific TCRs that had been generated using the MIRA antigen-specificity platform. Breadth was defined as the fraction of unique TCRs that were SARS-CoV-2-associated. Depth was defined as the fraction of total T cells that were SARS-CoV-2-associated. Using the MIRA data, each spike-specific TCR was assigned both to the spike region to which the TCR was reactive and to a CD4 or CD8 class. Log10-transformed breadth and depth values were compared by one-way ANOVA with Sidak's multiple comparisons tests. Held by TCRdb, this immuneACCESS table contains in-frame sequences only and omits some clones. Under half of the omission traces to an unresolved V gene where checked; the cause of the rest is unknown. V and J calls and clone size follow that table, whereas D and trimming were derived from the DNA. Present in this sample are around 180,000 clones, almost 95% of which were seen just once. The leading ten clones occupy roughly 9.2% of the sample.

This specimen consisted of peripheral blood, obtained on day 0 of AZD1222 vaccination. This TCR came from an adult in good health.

The CDR3 has the sequence CASKTGNEKLFF. The DNA reads TGTGCCAGTAAGACAGGGAATGAAAAACTGTTTTTT. The chain is made from TRBV19 and TRBJ1-4, with 7 bases matching TRBD1. V trim: 7 bases; J trim: 5 bases; unmatched bases: 1. Via the germline V gene (reference sequence), CDR1 is LNHDA and CDR2 SQIVND. The CDR3 covers 12 residues, taking in both the cysteine and the phenylalanine. Left in the record is the CDR3 DNA by itself, 36 bases read in frame from the first base.